The T cell receptor (beta chain) described here comes from a study of T cell responses to AZD1222 COVID-19 vaccine (dated by TCRdb to about 2021). With respect to the entire study: TCR sequencing was performed for roughly 250 trial participants, of whom about 200 were given two doses of AZD1222 and around 26 were given two doses of MenACWY control vaccine. Trial participants were enrolled by age into 18-55, 56-69 and 70-plus year subgroups, with roughly 150, 30 and 60 TCR-sequenced participants respectively. General conclusions and limits of the study: Reportedly, close to half of the unique spike-specific TCRs recognized epitopes lying outside the regions that are mutated in the B.1.351 and B.1.1.7 variants. Participants were mostly white British and included more females than males, and it was suggested by the authors that clonal diversity may have been underestimated. After two AZD1222 doses, both the breadth and the depth of spike-specific TCRs were significantly higher than at day 0 and than in MenACWY recipients. Conclusions about previously exposed vaccinees are limited because only six or seven AZD1222 recipients were SARS-CoV-2 seropositive at baseline. Vaccine-associated CD4 TCRs spanned the whole spike protein, with dominant responses in regions 160-218 and 743-854. The 56-69-year group was small, and its depth increase did not reach significance, likely because of low power. Because no day 14 peak-response samples were available, the repertoires could be characterized only after the peak T cell response.

For this clone: Its antigen has not been determined. One base away there is no much larger clone; base qualities are not given.

The CDR3 regions of human TCRbeta chains were analyzed by immunosequencing. From the authors' description of their analysis: TCRs in the repertoires were matched against a reference library of SARS-CoV-2-specific TCRs that had been generated with the MIRA antigen-specificity platform. Breadth meant the fraction of unique TCRs that were SARS-CoV-2-associated, whereas depth meant the fraction of total T cells that were SARS-CoV-2-associated. Each spike-specific TCR was assigned to its reactive spike region and to a CD4 or CD8 class using the MIRA data. Log10-transformed breadth and depth values were compared by one-way ANOVA with Sidak's multiple comparisons tests. The source is immuneACCESS, and TCRdb retained only in-frame sequences with V and J called. Part of the clones is not carried over; for the studies checked, unresolved V genes explain less than half of this, and the remainder is unexplained. That table gives V, J and clone size, and the DNA gave D and trimming. This sample is represented by 130,000 to 150,000 clones; just over 90% of them were singletons. The top ten clonotypes cover less than 3.5% of the sample.

This specimen's time point label, interpreted: baseline before first vaccination. This specimen's treatment or condition label, interpreted: meningococcal conjugate vaccine given as trial control. Samples from vaccinated people were obtained from the UK trials COV001 and COV002, which included a single-blind randomized controlled phase 2/3 trial of AZD1222 (ChAdOx1 nCoV-19) in healthy adults. For TCRbeta chain sequencing, PBMC samples from trial participants were taken at day 0 and at day 28 after the second dose. The clonotype was recovered from an adult in good health. Source: peripheral blood, taken on day 0 of MenACWY control vaccination.

The DNA sequence follows: TGTGCCAGCAGCTTAGTTCCCAGGAACACTGAAGCTTTCTTT. Its translation is CASSLVPRNTEAFF. Rearrangement joined TRBV11-2 to TRBJ1-1; the D gene lacks a confident call. Between the V and J ends, shortened by 1 base and 1 base respectively, the junction contains 7 bases. CDR1 and CDR2 are read off the germline V gene as SGHAT and FQNNGV. The CDR3 goes from the cysteine to the phenylalanine over 14 residues. Of all the DNA, just the CDR3 is kept, 42 bases in frame from base 1.